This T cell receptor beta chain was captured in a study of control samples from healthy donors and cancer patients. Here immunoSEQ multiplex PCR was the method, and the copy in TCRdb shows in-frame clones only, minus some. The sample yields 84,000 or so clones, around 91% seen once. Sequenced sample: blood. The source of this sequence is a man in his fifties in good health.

The CDR3 DNA follows: TGTGCCAGTAGTAACCCTCTCCGACAAAGTCTTAACTATGGCTACACCTTC. It specifies CASSNPLRQSLNYGYTF. V and J are TRBV19 and TRBJ1-2, with D uncertain. Germline values: CDR1 LNHDA, CDR2 SQIVND (reference sequence). The V end lost 4 bases, the J end lost 1 base, and 19 bases lay between the germline ends. The CDR3 extends over 17 amino acids.